The 31 T cell receptor beta chains reported below all come from one sample, sequenced in a study of a mutant IDH1 vaccine in newly diagnosed glioma. Clones were sequenced by immunoSEQ multiplex PCR, and TCRdb holds only the in-frame ones, with some missing. Seen here are tens of thousands of clones, approximately 77% observed once, and the top ten hold 15%. The antigens for these receptors are not known. Time point indicated: week 35, safety follow-up. In the vaccine, a single dose held 300 ug of the mutant IDH1 20-mer peptide, along with topical imiquimod. The source material was PBMCs, sampled from a glioma patient whose treatment included an IDH1 peptide vaccine. The source of these receptors is a young man with glioma.

The gene calls are TRBV7-9 and TRBJ2-3; TRBD2 matches 11 bases. The V and J ends lost 5 bases and 6 bases, in that order; junction bases with no gene match: 7. CDR1 and CDR2 from the germline V gene are SEHNR and FQNEAQ (reference sequence). The CDR3 sequence is 15 residues long. As DNA, the CDR3 is TGTGCCAGCAGCCCCGTAGCGGGAGGGCCGGATACGCAGTATTTT. It is translated as CASSPVAGGPDTQYF.

The gene calls are TRBV6-5 and TRBJ2-7, with 12 bases that match TRBD1. Trimming at V came to 5 bases and at J to 6 bases, leaving 5 bases not matched to a gene. The CDR3 consists of 14 residues. Germline CDR1 MNHEY, CDR2 SVGAGI. CDR3 sequence reads: CASSPGTGGPEQYF. The DNA for the CDR3 is TGTGCCAGCAGTCCCGGGACAGGGGGCCCCGAGCAGTACTTC.

In this sample, this clone turned up a few times. The chain's CDR3 is CASAPAGGGGTEAFF. CDR3 DNA: TGTGCCAGCGCCCCCGCCGGCGGGGGGGGCACTGAAGCTTTCTTT. V gene TRBV27 combines with J gene TRBJ1-1, with TRBD1 as a possible D gene (5 bases). There are 15 residues in the CDR3. Germline V gives CDR1 MNHEY, CDR2 SMNVEV (reference sequence). V shed 8 bases and J shed 4 bases, with 20 bases lying between them.

This clone showed up just once. The chain is built from TRBV5-1 and TRBJ2-5, with 8 bases that match TRBD2. CDR3 length: 16 residues. Germline V CDR1 and CDR2: SGHRS, YFSETQ. J lost 2 bases, V lost 0 bases, and 6 bases had no gene match. For the CDR3, the DNA is TGCGCCAGCAGCTTGGGCACTAGCGGAGCTCAAGAGACCCAGTACTTC. The encoded protein is CASSLGTSGAQETQYF.

This chain links TRBV4-2 with TRBJ1-3, with no clear D. Germline V lookup: CDR1 LGHNA, CDR2 YNFKEQ. V lost 0 bases and J lost 0, with 9 bases in between. This CDR3 comprises 16 residues. In DNA form, the CDR3 reads TGTGCCAGCAGCCAAGATCGGGGAGACTCTGGAAACACCATATATTTT. It codes for CASSQDRGDSGNTIYF.

The V call is TRBV7-9, the J call TRBJ1-1; 12 positions agree with TRBD1. Germline lookup yields CDR1 SEHNR and CDR2 FQNEAQ (reference sequence). V shed 5 bases, J shed 7 bases, and the junction held 8 bases outside the gene matches. The CDR3 sequence is 15 residues long. CDR3 amino acids: CASSQGTGGRGEAFF. CDR3 nucleotide sequence: TGTGCCAGCAGCCAGGGGACAGGGGGCAGGGGTGAAGCTTTCTTT.

The rearrangement joins TRBV5-1 to TRBJ1-1; 8 nucleotides agree with TRBD1. This CDR3 contains 16 residues. Germline assignment: CDR1 SGHRS and CDR2 YFSETQ. With V trimmed by 4 bases and J by 0 bases, 8 bases remained unmatched. CDR3 protein: CASSQWTGHMNTEAFF. CDR3 sequence (DNA): TGCGCCAGCAGCCAATGGACAGGGCACATGAACACTGAAGCTTTCTTT. Variable domain in full (rest from reference TRBV5-1 and TRBJ1-1): KAGVTQTPRYLIKTRGQQVTLSCSPISGHRSVSWYQQTPGQGLQFLFEYFSETQRNKGNFPGRFSGRQFSNSRSEMNVSTLELGDSALYLCASSQWTGHMNTEAFFGQGTRLTVV.

This rearrangement joins TRBV2 to TRBJ2-5; D might be TRBD2 (6 bases). V lost 8 bases and J 5 bases, leaving 30 bases between the germline ends. The CDR3 sequence is 18 residues long. Looked up from germline, CDR1 is SNHLY and CDR2 is FYNNEI. Here the CDR3 reads CASETAFPGGTFRETQYF. In nucleotides, the CDR3 is TGTGCCAGCGAGACCGCCTTCCCTGGGGGGACTTTCAGGGAGACCCAGTACTTC. The whole variable domain, filled in from reference TRBV2 and TRBJ2-5, reads EPEVTQTPSHQVTQMGQEVILRCVPISNHLYFYWYRQILGQKVEFLVSFYNNEISEKSEIFDDQFSVERPDGSNFTLKIRSTKLEDSAMYFCASETAFPGGTFRETQYFGPGTRLLVL.

This clone was detected only a few times. The chain recombines TRBV27 with TRBJ2-4; 8 bases agree with TRBD2. J was trimmed by 10 bases and V by 6 bases; bases with no gene match: 8. Germline CDR1 reads MNHEY; CDR2 reads SMNVEV (reference sequence). The CDR3 spans 13 residues. CDR3 region: CASSPTSEEIQYF. The CDR3 bases are TGTGCCAGCAGCCCGACTAGCGAGGAGATTCAGTACTTC.

The J gene is TRBJ1-1, the V gene TRBV7-9; D not certain. The CDR3 has 13 amino acids. The germline V gene encodes CDR1 SEHNR and CDR2 FQNEAQ (reference sequence). Trimming cost V 3 bases and J 1 base, with 6 bases left between them. The CDR3 DNA reads TGTGCCAGCAGCTTTACCTCGAACACTGAAGCTTTCTTT. Amino acids: CASSFTSNTEAFF.

The chain has TRBV9 and TRBJ2-7, with 7 nucleotides matching TRBD1. V gave up 0 bases and J gave up 4 bases; unmatched junction bases: 7. Germline CDR1 reads SGDLS; CDR2 reads YYNGEE. CDR3 length: 15 residues. CDR3 protein: CASSVGRQGIYEQYF. In DNA form, the CDR3 reads TGTGCCAGCAGCGTAGGTAGACAGGGAATATACGAGCAGTACTTC. Based on the CDR3 plus reference TRBV9 and TRBJ2-7, the full variable domain is DSGVTQTPKHLITATGQRVTLRCSPRSGDLSVYWYQQSLDQGLQFLIQYYNGEERAKGNILERFSAQQFPDLHSELNLSSLELGDSALYFCASSVGRQGIYEQYFGPGTRLTVT.

The chain combines TRBV5-1 with TRBJ2-1; D is unclear. The CDR3 consists of 14 residues. V lost 0 bases and J lost 2, with 6 bases in between. Germline lookup yields CDR1 SGHRS and CDR2 YFSETQ. As DNA, the CDR3 is TGCGCCAGCAGCTTGGAGGCTCCCTACAATGAGCAGTTCTTC. It translates to CASSLEAPYNEQFF.

The rearrangement links TRBV18 to TRBJ1-1; D perhaps matches TRBD1 (5 bases). Trimming removed 7 bases from V and 0 bases from J, with 9 bases in between. This CDR3 spans 13 amino acids. Looked up from germline, CDR1 is KGHSH and CDR2 is LQKENI. The CDR3 is CASLGQLNTEAFF. The CDR3 DNA reads as TGTGCCAGCTTAGGACAATTGAACACTGAAGCTTTCTTT.

This chain connects TRBV5-6 to TRBJ2-7; 8 nucleotides agree with TRBD2. Germline V lookup: CDR1 SGHDT, CDR2 YYEEEE. This CDR3 region has 18 residues. V shed 0 bases, J shed 3 bases, and the junction held 14 bases outside the gene matches. CDR3 sequence (DNA): TGTGCCAGCAGCTTGGGGAAGAGTGGCGGGAGGTCCCGCTACGAGCAGTACTTC. Translating it yields CASSLGKSGGRSRYEQYF.

The chain is built from TRBV4-1 and TRBJ2-7; TRBD2 agrees at 9 bases. Losses at the gene ends were 0 bases for V and 2 bases for J; bases not matched to a gene: 5. Germline V gene lookup returns CDR1 MGHRA and CDR2 YSYEKL. There are 16 residues in the CDR3. CDR3 nucleotides: TGCGCCAGCAGCCAAGATTCTAGCGGGGACACCTACGAGCAGTACTTC. Its translation: CASSQDSSGDTYEQYF.

The CDR3 loop is CASSPGTSGRIRGTGELFF. The CDR3 DNA follows: TGTGCCAGCAGCCCGGGGACTAGCGGGAGAATACGAGGCACCGGGGAGCTGTTTTTT. The gene calls are TRBV9 and TRBJ2-2; TRBD2 aligns across 14 bases. The CDR3 loop spans 19 amino acids. Trimming took 4 bases from V and 4 from J; bases not matched to a gene: 12. Germline V gives CDR1 SGDLS, CDR2 YYNGEE.

The V and J genes are TRBV5-1 and TRBJ2-7; 8 nucleotides agree with TRBD2. Germline CDR1 SGHRS, CDR2 YFSETQ. CDR3 length equals 14 residues. V was pared by 2 bases and J by 0 bases, with 1 base of the junction left unmatched. The DNA of the CDR3 is TGCGCCAGCAGCTTTCTAGCGGGCTCCTACGAGCAGTACTTC. Residues: CASSFLAGSYEQYF.

The rearrangement joins TRBV5-1 to TRBJ2-1; 8 bases align to TRBD2. The CDR3 is 17 amino acids. V was pared by 0 bases and J by 1 base, with 6 bases of the junction left unmatched. Germline V lookup: CDR1 SGHRS, CDR2 YFSETQ. CDR3 bases: TGCGCCAGCAGCTTGGCATACCGGGAGGGTTCCTACAATGAGCAGTTCTTC. It encodes CASSLAYREGSYNEQFF.

Of note for this clone: Germline and junction disagree at one end, which may indicate a read error. This chain links TRBV9 with TRBJ1-2; D might be TRBD1 (6 bases). Germline CDR1 and CDR2: SGDLS and YYNGEE. This CDR3 comprises 15 residues. This CDR3 is CASSVAGRGNDGYTF. Written as DNA, the CDR3 is TGTGCCAGCAGCGTAGCGGGCAGGGGTAACGATGGCTACACCTTC.

CDR3 amino acids: CASSWDATGIKEAFF. In nucleotides, the CDR3 is TGTGCCAGCAGCTGGGACGCGACAGGAATAAAAGAAGCTTTCTTT. This chain connects TRBV11-2 to TRBJ1-1; tentative D call: TRBD1 (6 bases). The germline V gene has CDR1 SGHAT and CDR2 FQNNGV. The ends were cut back, 4 bases at V and 8 bases at J, with 20 bases in the middle. The length of the CDR3 is 15 residues. Together with reference TRBV11-2 and TRBJ1-1, the CDR3 gives the full variable domain: EAGVAQSPRYKIIEKRQSVAFWCNPISGHATLYWYQQILGQGPKLLIQFQNNGVVDDSQLPKDRFSAERLKGVDSTLKIQPAKLEDSAVYLCASSWDATGIKEAFFGQGTRLTVV.

The V and J genes are TRBV5-1 and TRBJ2-7; D is uncertain. This CDR3 spans 11 amino acids. V lost 0 bases and J lost 6, with 4 bases in between. CDR1 and CDR2 from the germline V gene are SGHRS and YFSETQ. DNA for the CDR3: TGCGCCAGCAGCTTGGAGAGCGAGCAGTACTTC. It codes for CASSLESEQYF.

The chain combines TRBV7-4 with TRBJ2-1; D unclear. V lost 1 base to trimming and J lost 3 bases, with 16 bases between them. Germline V CDR1 and CDR2: SGHVT, SQSDAQ. CDR3 length equals 17 residues. Here the CDR3 DNA reads TGTGCCAGCAGCTTAGATTCTACTTCGAGCATCTACAATGAGCAGTTCTTC. Translated, it gives CASSLDSTSSIYNEQFF. Full variable domain (remainder filled in from reference TRBV7-4 and TRBJ2-1): GAGVSQSPRYKVAKRGRDVALRCDSISGHVTLYWYRQTLGQGSEVLTYSQSDAQRDKSGRPSGRFSAERPERSVSTLKIQRTEQGDSAVYLCASSLDSTSSIYNEQFFGPGTRLTVL.

The chain is built from TRBV4-2 and TRBJ1-2, with TRBD1 matching over 12 bases. Germline lookup yields CDR1 LGHNA and CDR2 YNFKEQ. This CDR3 region has 19 residues. V was clipped by 0 bases and J by 5 bases; unmatched bases: 13. The CDR3 is CASSQDPNRDRGLPYGYTF. The CDR3 DNA reads TGTGCCAGCAGCCAAGACCCAAACCGGGACAGGGGGCTCCCGTATGGCTACACCTTC.

The chain uses TRBV18 and TRBJ2-6; TRBD1 aligns across 9 bases. The CDR3 has 17 amino acids. Germline V gives CDR1 KGHSH, CDR2 LQKENI. Trimming cost V 2 bases and J 2 bases; bases outside gene matches: 4. In DNA, the CDR3 is TGTGCCAGCTCACCAACAGGGGGCAGAGCTGGGGCCAACGTCCTGACTTTC. Translated: CASSPTGGRAGANVLTF.

The CDR3 DNA follows: TGTGCCAGCAGCTTAGTTAGCGGGAGGGCCGGGGAGCAGTACTTC. It codes for CASSLVSGRAGEQYF. This chain uses TRBV7-9 with TRBJ2-7, with 11 bases fitting TRBD2. CDR1 and CDR2 from the germline V gene are SEHNR and FQNEAQ (reference sequence). Trimming cost V 1 base and J 7 bases; bases outside gene matches: 6. There are 15 residues in the CDR3.

V and J are TRBV6-5 and TRBJ1-4; no reliable D call. The CDR3 sequence is 14 residues long. CDR1 and CDR2 from the germline V gene are MNHEY and SVGAGI. Trimming removed 8 bases from V and 4 bases from J, with 14 bases in between. In DNA, the CDR3 is TGTGCCAGCTCATTAACCCCCGGTAATGAAAAACTGTTTTTT. Translated, it gives CASSLTPGNEKLFF.

This chain connects TRBV5-6 to TRBJ1-1, with D unclear. V lost 5 bases, J lost 3 bases, and 11 bases lay in between. CDR1 is SGHDT, CDR2 YYEEEE, per germline. The CDR3 is made up of 13 amino acids. DNA for the CDR3: TGTGCCAGCAGTCAGGAAACTCACACTGAAGCTTTCTTT. Amino acids: CASSQETHTEAFF.

CDR3 residues: CASSRGSTEAFF. The CDR3 DNA reads TGCGCCAGCAGCAGGGGCTCCACTGAAGCTTTCTTT. The rearrangement links TRBV10-1 to TRBJ1-1, with a possible D match to TRBD1 (6 bases). CDR3 length: 12 amino acids. Looked up from germline, CDR1 is WNHNN and CDR2 is SYGVQD (reference sequence). Trimming removed 6 bases from V and 4 bases from J, with 9 bases in between.

The chain is built from TRBV2 and TRBJ2-5, with unresolved D. The CDR3 spans 13 residues. The V gene's germline CDR1 is SNHLY and CDR2 FYNNEI. V dropped 4 bases and J dropped 2 bases, with 8 bases sitting between them. CDR3 sequence reads: CASSARGQETQYF. DNA of the CDR3: TGTGCCAGCAGTGCCCGTGGGCAAGAGACCCAGTACTTC.

The chain carries TRBV5-1 and TRBJ2-7; tentative D call: TRBD1 (6 bases). CDR1 is SGHRS, CDR2 YFSETQ, per germline. This CDR3 region has 15 residues. The ends were cut back, 4 bases at V and 3 bases at J, with 17 bases in the middle. DNA of the CDR3: TGCGCCAGCAGCCAGGACAGTCTTAAGGGCTACGAGCAGTACTTC. Protein sequence: CASSQDSLKGYEQYF.

The chain has TRBV18 and TRBJ2-7; the D gene is possibly TRBD2 (6 bases). The germline V gene encodes CDR1 KGHSH and CDR2 LQKENI. The CDR3 totals 12 residues. The V end lost 3 bases, the J end lost 6 bases, and 9 bases lay between the germline ends. CDR3 coding DNA: TGTGCCAGCTCACCGGCCGGGGGCGAGCAGTACTTC. It codes for CASSPAGGEQYF.